The rows below give T cell receptor beta chains drawn from one sample of a study of T cell repertoires in cytomegalovirus infection. No antigen is known for these receptors. TCRdb passed the reads through MiXCR, listing each CDR3 protein once. The repertoire holds about 890,000 distinct CDR3 sequences, approximately 30% seen once, with about an eighth in the top ten. This specimen consisted of cultured CD8+ T cells from PBMCs, obtained from culture after CMV antigen stimulation. Source of these receptors: a human donor in good health (CMV status not recorded). Some clones in this sample may be carry-over from other donors' samples. CDR3s include the opening cysteine and the closing phenylalanine or tryptophan. D genes are given only for firm matches. Clone size appears in some rows only: once, few, many, or a class for an expanded clone.

d_call j_call clone_size v_call cdr3_aa cdr3_nt
- TRBJ1-1 - TRBV5-4 CANSPVEQLNTEAFF TGTGCCAACAGCCCGGTAGAGCAATTGAACACTGAAGCTTTCTTT
- TRBJ1-1 few TRBV5-8 CASSLVGDAREAFF TGTGCCAGCAGCTTAGTAGGGGACGCCAGAGAAGCTTTCTTT
- TRBJ2-1 - TRBV2 CASSGRRNEQFF TGTGCCAGCAGTGGAAGGCGCAATGAGCAGTTCTTC
- TRBJ1-4 - TRBV7-6 CASSLDRHFEKLFF TGTGCCAGCAGCTTGGACAGACACTTTGAAAAACTGTTTTTT
TRBD2 TRBJ2-4 - TRBV12-5 CASGHGTSGDF TGTGCTAGTGGCCACGGGACTAGCGGGGACTTC
TRBD2 TRBJ2-1 - TRBV3-1 CASSQDLGLAGDEQFF TGTGCCAGCAGCCAAGATCTGGGACTAGCGGGCGATGAGCAGTTCTTC
- TRBJ2-2 - TRBV5-5 CASSFNRGNEELFF TGTGCCAGCAGCTTTAATAGGGGGAACGAGGAGCTGTTTTTT
- TRBJ1-2 once TRBV5-6 CASSLGQPPDGYTF TGTGCCAGCAGCTTGGGGCAGCCTCCGGATGGCTACACCTTC
TRBD1 TRBJ1-4 - TRBV6-5 CASSYSNRGEGSTNEKLFF TGTGCCAGCAGTTACTCGAACAGGGGAGAGGGGTCAACTAATGAAAAACTGTTTTTT
- TRBJ2-1 few TRBV25-1 CASSETTGNPRNEQFF TGTGCCAGCAGTGAAACAACAGGAAACCCGAGGAATGAGCAGTTCTTC
- TRBJ1-1 - TRBV28 CASIAAPTEAFF TGTGCCAGCATCGCGGCCCCTACTGAAGCTTTCTTT
TRBD2 TRBJ2-3 many TRBV7-2 CASTPRSGGTTDTQYF TGTGCCAGCACCCCAAGGAGCGGGGGGACCACAGATACGCAGTATTTT
- TRBJ1-4 few TRBV28 CASSPTGFKLFF TGTGCCAGCAGCCCGACAGGATTCAAACTGTTTTTT
- TRBJ2-7 - TRBV10-1 CASSESRAGNEQYF TGCGCCAGCAGTGAGTCCCGCGCGGGTAACGAGCAGTACTTC
TRBD2 TRBJ2-2 - TRBV7-9 CASSSSGLAGGYANTGELFF TGTGCCAGCAGCTCCTCAGGACTAGCGGGGGGTTATGCGAACACCGGGGAGCTGTTTTTT
TRBD1 TRBJ1-2 - TRBV12-3/TRBV12-4 CASRDRRAWGYGYTF TGTGCCAGCAGGGACAGGAGGGCATGGGGCTATGGCTACACCTTC
TRBD2 TRBJ2-7 - TRBV19 CASSIRPGGTYEQYF TGTGCCAGTAGTATACGTCCGGGGGGAACCTACGAGCAGTACTTC
TRBD1 TRBJ1-2 few TRBV6-6 CASRDTGTGVNYGYTF TGTGCCAGCAGAGACACCGGGACAGGAGTGAACTATGGCTACACCTTC
TRBD1 TRBJ1-1 - TRBV6-5 CASSPQGEVTEAFF TGTGCCAGCAGTCCACAGGGGGAGGTCACTGAAGCTTTCTTT
TRBD1 TRBJ2-7 - TRBV28 CASTERQGVVYEQYF TGTGCCAGCACGGAACGACAGGGGGTCGTGTACGAGCAGTACTTC
TRBD1 TRBJ1-5 few TRBV2 CASSEGTGSNQPQHF TGTGCCAGCAGTGAAGGGACAGGTAGCAATCAGCCCCAGCATTTT
TRBD1 TRBJ2-1 few TRBV27 CACGTGGSYNEQFF TGTGCCTGCGGGACAGGGGGCTCCTACAATGAGCAGTTCTTC
TRBD1 TRBJ2-1 - TRBV12-3/TRBV12-4 CASIRQGNTYNEQFF TGTGCCAGCATTAGACAGGGTAACACCTACAATGAGCAGTTCTTC
- TRBJ1-1 - TRBV6-1 CASSLIYRVNTEAFF TGTGCCAGCAGTCTTATTTACAGGGTGAACACTGAAGCTTTCTTT
- TRBJ2-5 - TRBV6-5 CASSYSPGSTQYF TGTGCCAGCAGTTACTCTCCGGGGAGTACCCAGTACTTC
- TRBJ1-5 few TRBV12-3/TRBV12-4 CASSEYRSQPQHF TGTGCCAGCAGTGAATACAGGAGTCAGCCCCAGCATTTT
- TRBJ2-2 - TRBV4-1 CASSQDSGLWTGELFF TGCGCCAGCAGCCAAGACTCCGGGCTCTGGACCGGGGAGCTGTTTTTT
TRBD2 TRBJ2-5 - TRBV4-1 CASSQAGTSYTETQYF TGCGCCAGCAGCCAAGCCGGGACTAGTTATACGGAGACCCAGTACTTC
- TRBJ1-5 - TRBV6-5 CASSSLGNNQPQHF TGTGCCAGCTCGTCACTAGGGAACAATCAGCCCCAGCATTTT
- TRBJ2-5 few TRBV11-2 CASSSGGRGGAGETQYF TGTGCCAGCAGCTCCGGGGGTAGGGGGGGCGCCGGGGAGACCCAGTACTTC
TRBD1 TRBJ2-3 - TRBV7-9 CASSLTGGVLGQYF TGTGCCAGCAGCTTGACAGGGGGGGTATTGGGGCAGTATTTT
- TRBJ2-5 few TRBV19 CASSRAGSKETQYF TGTGCCAGTAGTAGGGCGGGGTCCAAAGAGACCCAGTACTTC
- TRBJ2-3 - TRBV9 CASSVDLAGLTDTQYF TGTGCCAGCAGCGTAGATCTAGCAGGTCTCACAGATACGCAGTATTTT
- TRBJ2-1 - TRBV11-1 CASSLRGNHNEQFF TGTGCCAGCAGCTTAAGGGGGAACCACAATGAGCAGTTCTTC
- TRBJ1-1 few TRBV6-2/TRBV6-3 CASSGQFGNTEAFF TGTGCCAGCAGCGGACAGTTTGGGAACACTGAAGCTTTCTTT
- TRBJ1-2 few TRBV10-3 CAISETFGQIYGYTF TGTGCCATCAGTGAGACCTTTGGACAGATCTATGGCTACACCTTC
TRBD1 TRBJ2-7 few TRBV2 CASSGSGTGDEQYF TGTGCCAGCAGTGGCTCCGGGACAGGGGACGAGCAGTACTTC
TRBD1 TRBJ1-6 few TRBV20-1 CSASDRPYNSPLHF TGCAGTGCTTCGGACAGGCCTTATAATTCACCCCTCCACTTT
- TRBJ1-2 - TRBV7-6 CASSFGGSDGYTF TGTGCCAGCAGCTTCGGAGGGAGTGATGGCTACACCTTC
TRBD1 TRBJ2-1 - TRBV19 CASSIGQVPYNEQFF TGTGCCAGTAGTATTGGACAGGTGCCCTACAATGAGCAGTTCTTC
- TRBJ1-6 - TRBV19 CASHTGNSPLHF TGTGCCAGTCATACAGGGAATTCACCCCTCCACTTT
- TRBJ1-1 few TRBV14 CASSHNSPPNTEAFF TGTGCCAGCAGTCACAACAGCCCGCCGAACACTGAAGCTTTCTTT
- TRBJ2-5 few TRBV10-2 CASSESTPVKTQYF TGCGCCAGCAGTGAGTCCACCCCCGTCAAGACCCAGTACTTC
- TRBJ2-1 - TRBV6-5 CASSYSSVPSSYNEQFF TGTGCCAGCAGTTACTCGTCAGTCCCGAGCTCCTACAATGAGCAGTTCTTC
- TRBJ1-6 - TRBV9 CASSVCSPNSPLHF TGTGCCAGCAGCGTATGCAGCCCTAATTCACCCCTCCACTTT
TRBD1 TRBJ1-6 - TRBV7-3 CASRPGQGADSYNSPLHF TGTGCCAGCAGACCGGGACAGGGCGCCGACTCCTATAATTCACCCCTCCACTTT
- TRBJ1-3 - TRBV2 CATHPDGTGNTIYF TGTGCCACACATCCGGACGGGACTGGAAACACCATATATTTT
- TRBJ1-1 - TRBV9 CASSVSGGGHAEAFF TGTGCCAGCAGCGTATCGGGAGGGGGGCACGCTGAAGCTTTCTTT
- TRBJ1-1 - TRBV12-3/TRBV12-4 CASSLSGQKGNTEAFF TGTGCCAGCAGTTTATCCGGGCAGAAGGGGAACACTGAAGCTTTCTTT
- TRBJ2-1 few TRBV12-3/TRBV12-4 CASSLVALSGEQFF TGTGCCAGCAGTTTAGTCGCCCTCTCGGGGGAGCAGTTCTTC
- TRBJ2-1 - TRBV19 CASKEDNEQFF TGTGCCAGTAAGGAGGACAATGAGCAGTTCTTC
- TRBJ2-7 few TRBV20-1 CSAPRGGNEQYF TGCAGTGCTCCCCGTGGGGGGAACGAGCAGTACTTC
- TRBJ1-1 - TRBV19 CASLEGENTEAFF TGTGCCAGTCTTGAAGGGGAGAACACTGAAGCTTTCTTT
- TRBJ1-1 many TRBV6-1 CASSTTTQGPLDGTEAFF TGTGCCAGCAGTACTACTACCCAGGGGCCGCTTGACGGCACTGAAGCTTTCTTT
- TRBJ2-7 - TRBV20-1 CSANRGTYEQYF TGCAGTGCTAACCGGGGGACCTACGAGCAGTACTTC